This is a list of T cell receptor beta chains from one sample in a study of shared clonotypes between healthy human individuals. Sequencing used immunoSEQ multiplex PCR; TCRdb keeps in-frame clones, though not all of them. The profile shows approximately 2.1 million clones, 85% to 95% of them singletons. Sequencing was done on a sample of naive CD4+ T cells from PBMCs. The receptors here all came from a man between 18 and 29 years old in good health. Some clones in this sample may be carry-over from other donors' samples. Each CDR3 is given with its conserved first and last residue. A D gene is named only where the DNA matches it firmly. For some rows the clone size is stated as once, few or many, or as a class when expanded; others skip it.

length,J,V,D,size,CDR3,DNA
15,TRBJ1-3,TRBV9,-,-,CASSYDGRDGNTIYF,TGTGCCAGCAGCTACGATGGACGGGATGGAAACACCATATATTTT
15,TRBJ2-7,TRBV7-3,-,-,CASSLGRTSSYEQYF,TGTGCCAGCAGCTTAGGCCGGACGAGCTCCTACGAGCAGTACTTC
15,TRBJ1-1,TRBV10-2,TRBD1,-,CASSQPGQGFTEAFF,TGCGCCAGCAGCCAACCGGGACAGGGGTTCACTGAAGCTTTCTTT
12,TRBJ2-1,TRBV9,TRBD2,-,CASSTGGDEQFF,TGTGCCAGCAGTACCGGGGGGGATGAGCAGTTCTTC
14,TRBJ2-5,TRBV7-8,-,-,CASSLADRRETQYF,TGTGCCAGCAGCTTAGCTGATAGGCGGGAGACCCAGTACTTC
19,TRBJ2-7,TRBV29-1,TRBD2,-,CSVRFFPGLAGGLGYEQYF,TGCAGCGTTCGATTCTTCCCGGGACTAGCGGGAGGTCTCGGATACGAGCAGTACTTC
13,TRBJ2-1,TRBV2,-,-,CASQGSSYNEQFF,TGTGCCAGCCAGGGGTCGTCCTACAATGAGCAGTTCTTC
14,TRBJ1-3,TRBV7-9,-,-,CASSLLEAGNTIYF,TGTGCCAGCAGCTTACTAGAGGCTGGAAACACCATATATTTT
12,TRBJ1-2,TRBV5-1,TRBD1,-,CASSLTGGGYTF,TGCGCCAGCAGCCTGACAGGGGGTGGCTACACCTTC
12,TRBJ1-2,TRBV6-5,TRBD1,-,CASRQGAVGYTF,TGTGCCAGCAGGCAGGGGGCGGTAGGCTACACCTTC
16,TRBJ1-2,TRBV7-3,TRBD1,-,CASSLVGQGTFYGYTF,TGTGCCAGCAGCTTGGTTGGACAGGGAACATTCTATGGCTACACCTTC
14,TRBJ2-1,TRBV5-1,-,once,CASSLGGSSREQFF,TGCGCCAGCAGCTTGGGGGGATCTAGCAGGGAGCAGTTCTTC
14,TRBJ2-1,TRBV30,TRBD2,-,CAWRTLAGVNEQFF,TGTGCCTGGAGAACACTAGCGGGAGTGAATGAGCAGTTCTTC
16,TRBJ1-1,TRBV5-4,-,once,CASSFGGTVSNTEAFF,TGTGCCAGCAGTTTTGGCGGGACCGTTTCGAACACTGAAGCTTTCTTT
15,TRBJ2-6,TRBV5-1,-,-,CASSGGRSGANVLTF,TGCGCCAGCAGCGGCGGTCGCTCTGGGGCCAACGTCCTGACTTTC
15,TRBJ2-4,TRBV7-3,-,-,CASSLRAGNGNIQYF,TGTGCCAGCAGCTTAAGGGCTGGGAATGGGAACATTCAGTACTTC
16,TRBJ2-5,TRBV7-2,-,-,CASSLGLWGGHETQYF,TGTGCCAGCAGCTTAGGCCTTTGGGGGGGCCACGAGACCCAGTACTTC
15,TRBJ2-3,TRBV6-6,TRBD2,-,CASSYPSGSIDTQYF,TGTGCCAGCAGTTACCCTAGCGGGAGTATTGATACGCAGTATTTT
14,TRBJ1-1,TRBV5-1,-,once,CASSPRTRETEAFF,TGCGCCAGCAGCCCGAGGACCCGGGAGACTGAAGCTTTCTTT
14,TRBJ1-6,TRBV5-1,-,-,CASSSAGGNSPLHF,TGCGCCAGCAGCTCTGCGGGCGGCAATTCACCCCTCCACTTT
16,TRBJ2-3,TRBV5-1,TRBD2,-,CASIPGLAASTDTQYF,TGCGCCAGCATCCCCGGACTAGCGGCTAGCACAGATACGCAGTATTTT
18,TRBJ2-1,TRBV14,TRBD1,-,CASSQITGTGGAYNEQFF,TGTGCCAGCAGCCAAATAACCGGGACAGGGGGTGCCTACAATGAGCAGTTCTTC
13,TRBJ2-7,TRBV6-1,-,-,CASSENVSYEQYF,TGTGCCAGCAGTGAAAACGTATCCTACGAGCAGTACTTC
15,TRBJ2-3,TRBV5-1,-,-,CASSLGLLGTDTQYF,TGCGCCAGCAGCTTGGGTCTCCTTGGCACAGATACGCAGTATTTT
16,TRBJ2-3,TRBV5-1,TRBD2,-,CASSAGLAGATDTQYF,TGCGCCAGCAGCGCGGGACTAGCGGGAGCCACAGATACGCAGTATTTT
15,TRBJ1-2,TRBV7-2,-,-,CASSLGKGVNYGYTF,TGTGCCAGCAGCTTAGGGAAGGGGGTTAACTATGGCTACACCTTC
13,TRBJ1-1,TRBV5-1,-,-,CASSLNMNTEAFF,TGCGCCAGCAGCCTGAACATGAACACTGAAGCTTTCTTT
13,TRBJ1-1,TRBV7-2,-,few,CASSNTGLTEAFF,TGTGCCAGCAGCAACACAGGGCTCACTGAAGCTTTCTTT
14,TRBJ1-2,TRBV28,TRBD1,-,CASSLWSGTGGYTF,TGTGCCAGCAGTTTATGGTCAGGGACAGGGGGCTACACCTTC
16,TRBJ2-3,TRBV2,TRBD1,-,CASSESVRQGSDTQYF,TGTGCCAGCAGTGAATCAGTGAGACAGGGGTCCGATACGCAGTATTTT
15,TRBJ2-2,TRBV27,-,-,CASSFRTSRLGELFF,TGTGCCAGCAGTTTTAGGACAAGTAGACTCGGGGAGCTGTTTTTT